This T cell receptor (beta chain) comes out of a study of blood T cell repertoires in COVID-19. Study details: From T cells, B-cell-depleted T cells, or PBMCs came the material, which was cDNA or gDNA.

The participants were between 18 and 89 years old and came from about two dozen US areas. CDR1 and CDR2 from the germline V gene are GTSNPN and SVGIG (reference sequence). Trimming pared 0 bases from V and 8 bases from J, leaving 23 bases between. The CDR3 has 17 amino acids. Per the authors' pipeline: Estimated nucleated cell counts came from reference gene primer amplification. Here immunoSEQ multiplex PCR was the method, and the copy in TCRdb shows in-frame clones only, minus some. V and J calls and clone size are as listed in that table; D and trimming were resolved from the DNA. The sample gives some 490,000 clones, around nine tenths of which show up once; 8% to 9.5% is in the top ten.

The receptor comes from a woman aged 60-75 years who had recovered from COVID-19. The sequencing sample was made of PBMCs or T cells enriched from blood (not recorded which). The gene calls are TRBV30 and TRBJ1-3, with no clear D. For the CDR3, the DNA is TGTGCCTGGAGTGTACTTGAGAGCACCGTCATACGAGACACCATATATTTT. Protein sequence: CAWSVLESTVIRDTIYF. The full variable domain, completed using reference TRBV30 and TRBJ1-3, is SQTIHQWPATLVQPVGSPLSLECTVEGTSNPNLYWYRQAAGRGLQLLFYSVGIGQISSEVPQNLSASRPQDRQFILSSKKLLLSDSGFYLCAWSVLESTVIRDTIYFGEGSWLTVV.